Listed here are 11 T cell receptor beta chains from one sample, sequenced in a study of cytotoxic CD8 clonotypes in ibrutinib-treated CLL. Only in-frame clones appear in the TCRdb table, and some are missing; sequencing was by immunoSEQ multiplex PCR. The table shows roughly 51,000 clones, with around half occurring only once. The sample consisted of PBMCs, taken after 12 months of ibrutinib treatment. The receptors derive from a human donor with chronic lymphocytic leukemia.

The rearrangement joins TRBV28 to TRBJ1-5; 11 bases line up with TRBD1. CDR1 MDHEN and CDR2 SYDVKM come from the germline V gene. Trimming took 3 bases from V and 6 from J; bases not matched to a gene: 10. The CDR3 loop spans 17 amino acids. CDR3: CASSLRDRGSGSQPQHF. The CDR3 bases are TGTGCCAGCAGTTTGCGGGACAGGGGGTCTGGAAGTCAGCCCCAGCATTTT.

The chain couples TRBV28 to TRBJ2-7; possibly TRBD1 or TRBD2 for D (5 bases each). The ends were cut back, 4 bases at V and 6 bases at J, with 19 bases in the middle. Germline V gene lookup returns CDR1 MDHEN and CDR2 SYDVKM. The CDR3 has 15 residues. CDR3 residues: CASSSAGTAFVEQYF. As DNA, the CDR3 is TGTGCCAGCAGTTCTGCCGGGACCGCGTTCGTCGAGCAGTACTTC.

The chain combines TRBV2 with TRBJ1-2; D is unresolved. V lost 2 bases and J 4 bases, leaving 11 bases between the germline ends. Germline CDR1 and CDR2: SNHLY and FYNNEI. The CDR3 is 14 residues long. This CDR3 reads CASSEYTGFYGYTF. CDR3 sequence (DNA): TGTGCCAGCAGTGAATATACGGGGTTCTATGGCTACACCTTC.

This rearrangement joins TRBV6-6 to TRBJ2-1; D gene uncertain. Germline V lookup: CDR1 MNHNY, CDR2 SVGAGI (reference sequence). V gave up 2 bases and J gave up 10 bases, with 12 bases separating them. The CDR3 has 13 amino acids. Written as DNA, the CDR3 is TGTGCCAGCAGTTACCCCTCCATCAACGAGCAGTTCTTC. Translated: CASSYPSINEQFF.

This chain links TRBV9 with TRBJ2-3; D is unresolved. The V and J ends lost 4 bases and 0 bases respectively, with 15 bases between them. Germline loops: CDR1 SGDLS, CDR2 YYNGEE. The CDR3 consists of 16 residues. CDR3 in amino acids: CASSPPSLTSTDTQYF. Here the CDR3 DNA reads TGTGCCAGCAGCCCCCCCTCGCTAACCAGCACAGATACGCAGTATTTT.

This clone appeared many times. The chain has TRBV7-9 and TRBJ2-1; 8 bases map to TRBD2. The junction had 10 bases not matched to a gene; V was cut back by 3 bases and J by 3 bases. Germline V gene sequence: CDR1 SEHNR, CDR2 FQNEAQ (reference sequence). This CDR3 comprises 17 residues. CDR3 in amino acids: CASSLGGLAGVYNEQFF. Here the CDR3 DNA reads TGTGCCAGCAGCTTGGGCGGTCTAGCGGGTGTCTACAATGAGCAGTTCTTC.

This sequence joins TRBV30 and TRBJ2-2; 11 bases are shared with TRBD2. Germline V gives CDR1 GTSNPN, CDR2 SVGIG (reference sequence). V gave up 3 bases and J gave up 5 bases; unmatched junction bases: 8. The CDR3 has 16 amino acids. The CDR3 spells CAWSEGTSGVTGELFF. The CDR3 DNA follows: TGTGCCTGGAGCGAGGGGACTAGCGGAGTAACCGGGGAGCTGTTTTTT. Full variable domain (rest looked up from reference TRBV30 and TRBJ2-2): SQTIHQWPATLVQPVGSPLSLECTVEGTSNPNLYWYRQAAGRGLQLLFYSVGIGQISSEVPQNLSASRPQDRQFILSSKKLLLSDSGFYLCAWSEGTSGVTGELFFGEGSRLTVL.

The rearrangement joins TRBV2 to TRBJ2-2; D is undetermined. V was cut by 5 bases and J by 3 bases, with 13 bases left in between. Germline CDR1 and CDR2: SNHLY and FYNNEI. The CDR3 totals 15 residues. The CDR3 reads CASSPRSKDTGELFF. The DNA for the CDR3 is TGTGCCAGCAGTCCCAGAAGTAAGGACACCGGGGAGCTGTTTTTT.

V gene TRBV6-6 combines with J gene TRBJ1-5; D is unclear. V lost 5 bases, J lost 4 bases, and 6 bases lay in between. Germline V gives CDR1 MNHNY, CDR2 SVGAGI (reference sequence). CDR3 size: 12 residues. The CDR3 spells CASSRDNQPQHF. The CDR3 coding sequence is TGTGCCAGCAGTCGAGATAATCAGCCCCAGCATTTT.

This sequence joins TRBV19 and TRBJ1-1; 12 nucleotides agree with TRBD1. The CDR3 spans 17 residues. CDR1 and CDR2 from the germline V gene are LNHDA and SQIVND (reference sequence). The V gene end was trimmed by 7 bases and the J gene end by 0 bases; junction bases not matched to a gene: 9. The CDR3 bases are TGTGCCAGTACCCCGCTGGGGACAGGGGGCTTGAACACTGAAGCTTTCTTT. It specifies CASTPLGTGGLNTEAFF.

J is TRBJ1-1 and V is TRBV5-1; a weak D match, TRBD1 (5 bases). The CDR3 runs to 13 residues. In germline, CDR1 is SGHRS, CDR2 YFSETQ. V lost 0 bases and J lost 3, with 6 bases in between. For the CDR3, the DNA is TGCGCCAGCAGCTTGGCCAGGGACACTGAAGCTTTCTTT. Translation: CASSLARDTEAFF.